Each of the 14 T cell receptor beta chains below was sequenced from the same sample in a study of PD-1 blockade in classical Hodgkin lymphoma. The protocol was immunoSEQ multiplex PCR, while the TCRdb copy is restricted to in-frame clones and leaves out a portion. The table has 9,500 to 15,000 clones, roughly three quarters seen once. Each patient's relapse followed autologous stem cell transplantation, and brentuximab vedotin exposure varied. The authors purified CD4+ T cells from thawed PBMCs by magnetic negative selection. Sequencing was performed on CD4+ T cells from blood, taken at baseline. All receptors come from a human donor with classical Hodgkin lymphoma.

This rearrangement joins TRBV10-3 to TRBJ1-2; 7 bases are a match to TRBD1. Germline loops: CDR1 ENHRY, CDR2 SYGVKD. V was pared by 8 bases and J by 3 bases, with 6 bases of the junction left unmatched. The CDR3 sequence is 13 residues long. The CDR3 protein is CAISEQGHYGYTF. CDR3 DNA sequence: TGTGCCATCTCCGAACAGGGGCACTATGGCTACACCTTC.

This clone was observed once. The V and J genes are TRBV4-3 and TRBJ1-5; weak D call: TRBD1 (5 bases). Trimming cost V 0 bases and J 4 bases, with 10 bases left between them. The germline V gene has CDR1 LGHNA and CDR2 YSLEER. CDR3 length equals 15 residues. The CDR3 coding sequence is TGCGCCAGCAGCCAAGATAACAGGTTGAATCAGCCCCAGCATTTT. Translation: CASSQDNRLNQPQHF.

J is TRBJ2-2 and V is TRBV15, with D perhaps being TRBD1 or TRBD2 (6 bases each). CDR3 length: 18 residues. The germline V gene has CDR1 LNHNV and CDR2 YYDKDF (reference sequence). V was clipped by 0 bases and J by 2 bases, with 16 bases between them. CDR3 amino acids: CATSRELKRGENTGELFF. In DNA form, the CDR3 reads TGTGCCACCAGCAGAGAACTCAAGAGGGGGGAAAACACCGGGGAGCTGTTTTTT.

The V call is TRBV29-1, the J call TRBJ2-2, with 9 bases fitting TRBD1. The ends lost 7 bases at V and 0 bases at J; junction bases unmatched: 3. Germline values: CDR1 SQVTM, CDR2 ANQGSEA. The CDR3 contains 14 residues. The CDR3 region has the DNA TGCAGCGCCGGACAGGGGACGAACACCGGGGAGCTGTTTTTT. Amino acids: CSAGQGTNTGELFF.

This clone was seen just once. V gene TRBV6-4 combines with J gene TRBJ1-1; D is uncertain. The germline gives CDR1 MRHNA, CDR2 SNTAGT. The CDR3 loop spans 13 amino acids. The germline V and J ends were trimmed by 6 bases and 2 bases, with 10 bases remaining between them. The CDR3 reads CASRRRENTEAFF. The CDR3 nucleotides read TGTGCCAGCAGGAGGAGGGAAAACACTGAAGCTTTCTTT.

The chain has TRBV5-1 and TRBJ2-1; D perhaps matches TRBD1 (5 bases). V was trimmed by 2 bases and J by 0 bases, leaving 9 bases between them. This CDR3 is 15 amino acids long. Germline CDR1 is SGHRS and CDR2 is YFSETQ. The CDR3 sequence: CASSLQASSYNEQFF. CDR3 coding DNA: TGCGCCAGCAGCTTACAGGCTAGCTCCTACAATGAGCAGTTCTTC.

This chain links TRBV29-1 with TRBJ1-1; TRBD1 matches at 8 bases. CDR3 size: 17 residues. The J segment lost 4 bases and the V segment lost 6 bases, leaving 19 bases of the junction unmatched. The germline V gene has CDR1 SQVTM and CDR2 ANQGSEA. CDR3 nucleotide sequence: TGCAGCGTGCCCCCCGGGACAGGCCTCAAGGGGAGCACTGAAGCTTTCTTT. It codes for CSVPPGTGLKGSTEAFF.

In DNA form, the CDR3 reads TGTGCCAGCAGAACACAGGGGGCGAGCACTGAAGCTTTCTTT. Protein product: CASRTQGASTEAFF. This chain connects TRBV6-1 to TRBJ1-1; 9 bases are a match to TRBD1. The ends lost 6 bases at V and 4 bases at J; junction bases unmatched: 6. The CDR3 has 14 residues. Germline CDR1 reads MNHNS; CDR2 reads SASEGT.

CDR3 in amino acids: CASSSLTGVDTGELFF. For the CDR3, the DNA is TGTGCCAGCAGTTCATTGACAGGGGTCGACACCGGGGAGCTGTTTTTT. The chain links TRBV27 to TRBJ2-2, with 8 positions matching TRBD1. Unmatched junction bases numbered 7, after V lost 4 bases and J lost 3 bases. The CDR3 runs to 16 residues. Germline-derived CDR1 and CDR2 are MNHEY and SMNVEV (reference sequence).

The chain is built from TRBV6-6 and TRBJ2-5, with a weak D call TRBD1 (6 bases). The V end lost 0 bases, the J end lost 7 bases, and 18 bases lay between the germline ends. The germline V gene has CDR1 MNHNY and CDR2 SVGAGI (reference sequence). The CDR3 is made up of 16 amino acids. The CDR3 bases are TGTGCCAGCAGTTACTCGGGGGCCGACGCAACCGGGACCCAGTACTTC. This sequence encodes CASSYSGADATGTQYF.

This chain uses TRBV19 with TRBJ2-7, with TRBD1 identical over 9 bases. The V gene end was trimmed by 4 bases and the J gene end by 5 bases; junction bases not matched to a gene: 9. The CDR3 covers 15 residues. Germline CDR1 is LNHDA and CDR2 is SQIVND (reference sequence). The CDR3 loop is CASSTPPGQGHEQYF. CDR3 nucleotide sequence: TGTGCCAGTAGTACGCCGCCGGGACAGGGCCACGAGCAGTACTTC. Variable domain in full (rest from reference TRBV19 and TRBJ2-7): DGGITQSPKYLFRKEGQNVTLSCEQNLNHDAMYWYRQDPGQGLRLIYYSQIVNDFQKGDIAEGYSVSREKKESFPLTVTSAQKNPTAFYLCASSTPPGQGHEQYFGPGTRLTVT.

V is TRBV28 and J is TRBJ1-1, with a weak D call TRBD1 (5 bases). The CDR3 has 12 amino acids. Germline lookup yields CDR1 MDHEN and CDR2 SYDVKM. V lost 6 bases to trimming and J lost 1 base, with 6 bases between them. The CDR3 region has the DNA TGTGCCAGCAGGGGGCCGAACACTGAAGCTTTCTTT. Protein product: CASRGPNTEAFF.

The V call is TRBV7-8, the J call TRBJ2-7; tentative D call: TRBD1 (5 bases). CDR1 and CDR2 (germline): SGHVS, FQNEAQ. This CDR3 comprises 13 residues. Trimming left V 2 bases short and J 3 bases short, with 8 bases between. CDR3 nucleotide sequence: TGTGCCAGCAGCTTACAGGGTGGCTACGAGCAGTACTTC. Translating it yields CASSLQGGYEQYF.

The gene calls are TRBV5-1 and TRBJ2-5; 9 bases match TRBD1. The germline gives CDR1 SGHRS, CDR2 YFSETQ. V shed 3 bases, J shed 3 bases, and the junction held 12 bases outside the gene matches. The CDR3 totals 17 residues. The CDR3 loop reads CASSWGQGITPEETQYF. In DNA form, the CDR3 reads TGCGCCAGCAGCTGGGGACAGGGAATAACCCCCGAAGAGACCCAGTACTTC.